This T cell receptor (beta chain) was identified in a study of Ad26.COV2.S vaccination and SARS-CoV-2 variants. Sample treatment: 19 received Ad26.COV2.S at low or high dose, single or two shots; about 5 received placebo; per-sample allocation not given. Specimen acquisition occurred on day 63 following the initial vaccine or placebo injection. TCRdb keeps only in-frame clones here, not all; method: immunoSEQ multiplex PCR. The sample records about 400,000 clones, 89% being singletons. The receptor comes from a person aged 18-65 years who received the Ad26.COV2.S COVID-19 vaccine or a placebo. This specimen was peripheral blood, taken in a trial of Ad26.COV2.S vaccine versus placebo.

The CDR3 coding sequence is TGTGCCAGCAAGGTCGGGACACTTTCCTACGAGCAGTACTTC. Its translation is CASKVGTLSYEQYF. The chain links TRBV2 to TRBJ2-7; D possibly corresponds to TRBD1 (6 bases). The CDR3 has 14 residues. V was clipped by 7 bases and J by 1 base, with 14 bases between them. From germline, CDR1 is SNHLY and CDR2 FYNNEI. Full variable domain (outside the CDR3, taken from reference TRBV2 and TRBJ2-7): EPEVTQTPSHQVTQMGQEVILRCVPISNHLYFYWYRQILGQKVEFLVSFYNNEISEKSEIFDDQFSVERPDGSNFTLKIRSTKLEDSAMYFCASKVGTLSYEQYFGPGTRLTVT.